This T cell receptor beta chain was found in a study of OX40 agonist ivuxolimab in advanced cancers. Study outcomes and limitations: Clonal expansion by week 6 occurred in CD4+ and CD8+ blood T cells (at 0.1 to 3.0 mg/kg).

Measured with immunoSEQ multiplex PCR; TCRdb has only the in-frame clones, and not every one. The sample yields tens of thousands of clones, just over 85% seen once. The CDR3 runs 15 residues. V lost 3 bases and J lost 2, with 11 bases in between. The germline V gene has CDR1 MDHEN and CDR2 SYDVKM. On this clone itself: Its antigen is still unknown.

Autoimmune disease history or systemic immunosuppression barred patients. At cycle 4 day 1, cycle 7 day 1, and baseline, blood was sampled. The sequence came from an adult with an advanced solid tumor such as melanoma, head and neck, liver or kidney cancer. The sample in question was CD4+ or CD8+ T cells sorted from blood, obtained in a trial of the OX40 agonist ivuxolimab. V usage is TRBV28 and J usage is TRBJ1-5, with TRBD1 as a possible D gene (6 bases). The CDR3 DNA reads TGTGCCAGCAGTTTTTTGGGGGCCGGCAATCAGCCCCAGCATTTT. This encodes CASSFLGAGNQPQHF.